These 13 T cell receptor beta chains share one sample of origin, sequenced in a study of shared clonotypes between healthy human individuals. The table came from immunoSEQ multiplex PCR; TCRdb's copy has only in-frame clones and leaves some out. The table includes roughly 500,000 clones, around 74% detected once. Sequencing was performed on PBMCs. Receptor source: a woman aged 40 to 55 in good health. Some clones in this sample may be carry-over from other donors' samples.

The genes are TRBV2 and TRBJ2-3; no clear D. Germline assignment: CDR1 SNHLY and CDR2 FYNNEI. Trimming stripped 8 bases from V and 0 bases from J, with 12 bases between. This CDR3 comprises 14 residues. CDR3 DNA: TGTGCCAGCGTAATTAGAGCTAGCACAGATACGCAGTATTTT. Protein product: CASVIRASTDTQYF.

The chain links TRBV19 to TRBJ1-5; 10 nucleotides match TRBD1. J was trimmed by 5 bases and V by 5 bases; bases with no gene match: 12. The CDR3 has 17 amino acids. Per germline, CDR1 LNHDA and CDR2 SQIVND (reference sequence). The CDR3 reads CASSDRDRGIVDQPQHF. CDR3 nucleotides: TGTGCCAGTAGTGACCGGGACAGGGGAATAGTCGATCAGCCCCAGCATTTT.

The gene calls are TRBV6-1 and TRBJ2-1; no firm D call. The V and J ends lost 2 bases and 11 bases respectively, with 10 bases between them. CDR1 is MNHNS and CDR2 is SASEGT in the germline V gene. The CDR3 runs 12 residues. The CDR3 loop is CASSEWAQKQFF. CDR3 nucleotides: TGTGCCAGCAGTGAATGGGCCCAAAAGCAGTTCTTC.

J is TRBJ2-2 and V is TRBV2; 10 bases align to TRBD2. V was clipped by 7 bases and J by 7 bases; unmatched bases: 3. This CDR3 contains 13 residues. The V gene's germline CDR1 is SNHLY and CDR2 FYNNEI. The DNA of the CDR3 is TGTGCCAGCAAGCGGGAGGGCGGCGGGGAGCTGTTTTTT. This translates into CASKREGGGELFF.

This chain links TRBV7-6 with TRBJ2-7; TRBD1 matches at 11 bases. Germline values: CDR1 SGHVS, CDR2 FNYEAQ. V trimming: 5 bases; J trimming: 6 bases; junction bases outside the gene matches: 6. This CDR3 is 14 amino acids long. DNA for the CDR3: TGTGCCAGCAGCCCGATAGGGACAGGGGGCGAGCAGTACTTC. It translates to CASSPIGTGGEQYF.

As to this clone: A junction end diverges from the germline sequence, so it may reflect a read error. This chain joins TRBV7-7 and TRBJ2-5; TRBD2 agrees at 12 bases. The CDR3 consists of 15 residues. From germline, CDR1 is SSHAT and CDR2 FNYEAQ (reference sequence). The CDR3 DNA follows: TGTGCTAGCAGCCGAGGACTAGCGGGACCAGAGACCCAGTACTTC. This encodes CASSRGLAGPETQYF.

This clone has just a few counts. The rearrangement links TRBV29-1 to TRBJ2-3, with TRBD1 matching over 7 bases. This CDR3 spans 13 amino acids. Germline lookup yields CDR1 SQVTM and CDR2 ANQGSEA. The V gene end was trimmed by 7 bases and the J gene end by 2 bases; junction bases not matched to a gene: 6. The CDR3 region has the DNA TGCAGCGGAGGGGGACAGATCACAGATACGCAGTATTTT. Amino acids: CSGGGQITDTQYF.

The chain couples TRBV10-3 to TRBJ2-3, with TRBD2 matching over 16 bases. From germline, CDR1 is ENHRY and CDR2 SYGVKD. Trimming cost V 6 bases and J 4 bases; bases outside gene matches: 4. The CDR3 loop spans 16 amino acids. CDR3 bases: TGTGCCATCAGGGGACTAGCGGGAGGGCTTCCAGATACGCAGTATTTT. It codes for CAIRGLAGGLPDTQYF.

The J gene is TRBJ2-1, the V gene TRBV5-6; D is unclear. Germline V gene lookup returns CDR1 SGHDT and CDR2 YYEEEE. V lost 0 bases, J lost 7 bases, and 5 bases lay in between. The CDR3 loop spans 12 amino acids. This CDR3 reads CASSLVANEQFF. In DNA, the CDR3 is TGTGCCAGCAGCTTGGTTGCTAATGAGCAGTTCTTC.

The V and J genes are TRBV30 and TRBJ2-1, with D maybe TRBD2 (6 bases). Deletions cut 6 bases from V and 14 bases from J, with 14 bases between. Germline V CDR1 and CDR2: GTSNPN, SVGIG (reference sequence). The CDR3 totals 10 residues. Here the CDR3 DNA reads TGTGCCTGTAAGACTAGTTGGGAGTTCTTC. The encoded protein is CACKTSWEFF.

J is TRBJ2-1 and V is TRBV7-3, with 11 nucleotides matching TRBD2. There are 15 residues in the CDR3. Germline V gene data show CDR1 as SGHTA and CDR2 as FQGTGA. The V gene end was trimmed by 6 bases and the J gene end by 9 bases; junction bases not matched to a gene: 10. The CDR3, as DNA: TGTGCCAGCAGACAAACTAGCGGGAGCGACGGTGAGCAGTTCTTC. It translates to CASRQTSGSDGEQFF.

This sequence joins TRBV21-1 and TRBJ2-7. TRBV21-1 is a pseudogene. The CDR3 is 14 residues long. The CDR3 DNA is TGTGCCAGCAGCGGGGACCCGACTGCCTACGAGCAGTACTTC. This gives the protein CASSGDPTAYEQYF.

The chain joins TRBV7-9 to TRBJ1-1, with 11 bases aligning to TRBD1. The germline V gene encodes CDR1 SEHNR and CDR2 FQNEAQ (reference sequence). The CDR3 contains 12 residues. With 6 bases clipped from V and 10 bases from J, the junction kept 4 bases outside the gene matches. CDR3 sequence reads: CASRDRGRGAFF. The CDR3 region has the DNA TGTGCCAGCAGGGACAGGGGGCGGGGAGCTTTCTTT.